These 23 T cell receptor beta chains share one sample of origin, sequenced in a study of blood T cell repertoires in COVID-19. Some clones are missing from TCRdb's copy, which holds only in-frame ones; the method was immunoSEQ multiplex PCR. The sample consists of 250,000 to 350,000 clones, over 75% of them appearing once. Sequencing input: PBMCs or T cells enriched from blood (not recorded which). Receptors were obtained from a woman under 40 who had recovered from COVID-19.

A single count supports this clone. As DNA, the CDR3 is TGTGCCAGTAGCCCCAGGGGGGCGGTATATGGCTACACCTTC. Translation gives CASSPRGAVYGYTF. The chain couples TRBV19 to TRBJ1-2; 7 bases are shared with TRBD1. The CDR3 has 14 amino acids. Germline lookup yields CDR1 LNHDA and CDR2 SQIVND (reference sequence). The ends lost 6 bases at V and 5 bases at J; junction bases unmatched: 9.

The CDR3 DNA follows: TGTGCCAGCAGCCAAGATGTGGGAGCCACTGAAGCTTTCTTT. It encodes CASSQDVGATEAFF. The rearrangement links TRBV3-1 (or the pseudogene TRBV3-2) to TRBJ1-1; D not resolved. Germline CDR1 reads LGHDT; CDR2 reads YNNKEL (reference sequence). Trimming cost V 0 bases and J 4 bases, with 9 bases left between them. This CDR3 comprises 14 residues.

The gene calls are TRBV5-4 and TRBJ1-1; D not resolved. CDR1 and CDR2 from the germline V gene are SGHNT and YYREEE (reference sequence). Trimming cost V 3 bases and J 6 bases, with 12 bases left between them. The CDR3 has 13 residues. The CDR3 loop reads CASSSLTGSEAFF. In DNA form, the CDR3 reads TGTGCCAGCAGCTCCTTGACGGGATCTGAAGCTTTCTTT.

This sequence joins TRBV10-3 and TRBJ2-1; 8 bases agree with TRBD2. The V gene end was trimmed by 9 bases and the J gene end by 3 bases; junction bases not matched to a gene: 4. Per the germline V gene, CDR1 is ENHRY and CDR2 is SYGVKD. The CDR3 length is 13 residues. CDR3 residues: CAIKAGDYNEQFF. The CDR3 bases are TGTGCCATTAAAGCGGGGGACTACAATGAGCAGTTCTTC.

The CDR3 bases are TGTGCCAGCAGCCAAATCGGGACACCCGGCTACACCTTC. Amino acid sequence: CASSQIGTPGYTF. V gene TRBV3-1 (or the pseudogene TRBV3-2) combines with J gene TRBJ1-2; TRBD1 might be the D (6 bases). This CDR3 comprises 13 residues. V was trimmed by 2 bases and J by 8 bases, leaving 12 bases between them. Germline V gene sequence: CDR1 LGHDT, CDR2 YNNKEL (reference sequence).

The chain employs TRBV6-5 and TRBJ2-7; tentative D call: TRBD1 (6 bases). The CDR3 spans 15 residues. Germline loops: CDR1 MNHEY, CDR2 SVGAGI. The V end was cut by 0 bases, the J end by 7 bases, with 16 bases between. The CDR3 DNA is TGTGCCAGCAGTTACTCACAGGGTGGTTCGGGGGAGCAGTACTTC. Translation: CASSYSQGGSGEQYF.

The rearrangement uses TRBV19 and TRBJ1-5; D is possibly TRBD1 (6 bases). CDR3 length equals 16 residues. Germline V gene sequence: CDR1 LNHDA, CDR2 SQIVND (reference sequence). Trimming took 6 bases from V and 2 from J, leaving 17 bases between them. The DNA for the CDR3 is TGTGCCAGTAGCAAACCCGGGGGGCGTCGCAATCAGCCCCAGCATTTT. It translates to CASSKPGGRRNQPQHF.

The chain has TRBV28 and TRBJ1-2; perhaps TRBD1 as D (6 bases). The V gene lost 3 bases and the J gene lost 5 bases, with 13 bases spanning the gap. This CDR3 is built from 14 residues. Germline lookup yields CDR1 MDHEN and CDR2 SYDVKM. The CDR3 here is CASSFKSDRYGYTF. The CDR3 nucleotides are TGTGCCAGCAGTTTCAAATCGGACAGATATGGCTACACCTTC.

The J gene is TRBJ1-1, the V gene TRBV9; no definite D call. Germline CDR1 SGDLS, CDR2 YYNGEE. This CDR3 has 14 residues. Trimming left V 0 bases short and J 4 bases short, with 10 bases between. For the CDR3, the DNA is TGTGCCAGCAGCGTAGATACGGTTGTCACTGAAGCTTTCTTT. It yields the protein CASSVDTVVTEAFF.

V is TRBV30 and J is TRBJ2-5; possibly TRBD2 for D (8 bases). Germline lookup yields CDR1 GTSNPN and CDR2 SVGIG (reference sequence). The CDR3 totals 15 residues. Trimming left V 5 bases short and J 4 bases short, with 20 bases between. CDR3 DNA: TGTGCCTGGGGCTCCAAGGGGGCGGGGGGAGAGACCCAGTACTTC. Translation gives CAWGSKGAGGETQYF.

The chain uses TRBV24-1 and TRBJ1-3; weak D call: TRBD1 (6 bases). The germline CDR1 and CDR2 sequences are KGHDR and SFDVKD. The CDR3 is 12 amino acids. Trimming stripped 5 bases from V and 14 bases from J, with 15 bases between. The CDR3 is CATSAPQGTVYF. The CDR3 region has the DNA TGTGCCACCAGTGCTCCCCAGGGGACCGTATATTTT.

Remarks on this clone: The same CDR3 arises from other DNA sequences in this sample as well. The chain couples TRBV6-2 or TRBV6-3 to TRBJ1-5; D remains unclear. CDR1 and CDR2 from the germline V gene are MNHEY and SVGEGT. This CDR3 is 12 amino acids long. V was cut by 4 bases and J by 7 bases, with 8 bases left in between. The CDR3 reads CASSSRGQPQHF. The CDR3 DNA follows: TGTGCCAGCAGTTCTCGCGGCCAGCCCCAGCATTTT.

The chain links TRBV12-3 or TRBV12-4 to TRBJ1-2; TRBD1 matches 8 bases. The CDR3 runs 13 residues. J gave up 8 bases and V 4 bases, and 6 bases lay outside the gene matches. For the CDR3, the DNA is TGTGCCAGCAGTTCCCGGGACAGGATCGGCTACACCTTC. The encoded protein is CASSSRDRIGYTF.

The CDR3 nucleotides are TGTGCCATCAGTGAGACCTCTCAAGAGGGTGAAAAACTGTTTTTT. Translation: CAISETSQEGEKLFF. The chain couples TRBV10-3 to TRBJ1-4; D remains unclear. The CDR3 runs to 15 residues. V lost 2 bases, J lost 7 bases, and 14 bases lay in between. Germline CDR1 is ENHRY and CDR2 is SYGVKD.

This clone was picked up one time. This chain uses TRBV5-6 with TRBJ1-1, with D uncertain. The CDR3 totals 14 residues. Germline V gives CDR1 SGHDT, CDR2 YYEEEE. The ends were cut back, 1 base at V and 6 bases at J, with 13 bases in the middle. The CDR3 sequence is CASSLQAGPPEAFF. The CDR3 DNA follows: TGTGCCAGCAGCTTGCAAGCAGGCCCCCCTGAAGCTTTCTTT. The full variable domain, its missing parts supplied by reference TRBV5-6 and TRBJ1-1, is DAGVTQSPTHLIKTRGQQVTLRCSPKSGHDTVSWYQQALGQGPQFIFQYYEEEERQRGNFPDRFSGHQFPNYSSELNVNALLLGDSALYLCASSLQAGPPEAFFGQGTRLTVV.

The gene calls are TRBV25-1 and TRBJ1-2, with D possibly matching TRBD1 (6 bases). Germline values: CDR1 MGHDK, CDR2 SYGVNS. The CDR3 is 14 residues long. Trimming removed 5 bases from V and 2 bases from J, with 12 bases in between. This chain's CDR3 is CASSPTGINYGYTF. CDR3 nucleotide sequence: TGTGCCAGCAGTCCGACAGGTATAAACTATGGCTACACCTTC.

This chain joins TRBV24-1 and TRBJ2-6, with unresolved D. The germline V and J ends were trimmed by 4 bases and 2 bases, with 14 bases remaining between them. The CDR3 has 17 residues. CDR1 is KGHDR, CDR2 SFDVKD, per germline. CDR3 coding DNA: TGTGCCACCAGTGAGCGGCCCGGAGCGCCTGGGGCCAACGTCCTGACTTTC. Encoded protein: CATSERPGAPGANVLTF.

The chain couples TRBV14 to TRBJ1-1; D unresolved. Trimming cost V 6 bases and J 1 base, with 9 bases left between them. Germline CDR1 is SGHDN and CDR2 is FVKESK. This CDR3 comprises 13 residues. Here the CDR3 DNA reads TGTGCCAGCAGTCCCGGGAGGAACACTGAAGCTTTCTTT. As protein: CASSPGRNTEAFF. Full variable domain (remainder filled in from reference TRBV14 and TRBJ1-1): EAGVTQFPSHSVIEKGQTVTLRCDPISGHDNLYWYRRVMGKEIKFLLHFVKESKQDESGMPNNRFLAERTGGTYSTLKVQPAELEDSGVYFCASSPGRNTEAFFGQGTRLTVV.

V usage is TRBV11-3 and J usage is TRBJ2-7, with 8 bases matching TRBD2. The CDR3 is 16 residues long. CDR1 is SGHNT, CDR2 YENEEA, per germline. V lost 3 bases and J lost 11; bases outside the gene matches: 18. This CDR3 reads CASSFGDPTSVPGEYF. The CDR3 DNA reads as TGTGCCAGCAGCTTTGGGGATCCGACTAGCGTCCCCGGGGAGTACTTC.

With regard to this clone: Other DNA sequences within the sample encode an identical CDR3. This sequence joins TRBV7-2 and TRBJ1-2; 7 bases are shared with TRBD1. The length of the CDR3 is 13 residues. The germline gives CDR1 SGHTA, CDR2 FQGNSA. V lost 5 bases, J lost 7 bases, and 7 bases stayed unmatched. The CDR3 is CASSLDRVFGYTF. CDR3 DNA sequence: TGTGCCAGCAGCCTCGACAGGGTGTTTGGCTACACCTTC. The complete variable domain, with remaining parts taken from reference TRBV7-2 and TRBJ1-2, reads GAGVSQSPSNKVTEKGKDVELRCDPISGHTALYWYRQSLGQGLEFLIYFQGNSAPDKSGLPSDRFSAERTGGSVSTLTIQRTQQEDSAVYLCASSLDRVFGYTFGSGTRLTVV.

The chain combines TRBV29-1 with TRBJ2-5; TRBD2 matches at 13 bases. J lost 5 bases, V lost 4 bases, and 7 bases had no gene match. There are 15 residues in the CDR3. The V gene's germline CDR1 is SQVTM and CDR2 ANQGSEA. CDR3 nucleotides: TGCAGCGTTGCTTGGACTAGCGGGGGAGGGGAGACCCAGTACTTC. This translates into CSVAWTSGGGETQYF.

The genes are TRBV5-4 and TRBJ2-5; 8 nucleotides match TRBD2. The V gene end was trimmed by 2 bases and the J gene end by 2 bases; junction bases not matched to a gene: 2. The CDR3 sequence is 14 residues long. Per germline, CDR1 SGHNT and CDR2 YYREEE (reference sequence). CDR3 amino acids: CASSLAGVQETQYF. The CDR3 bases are TGTGCCAGCAGCTTAGCGGGGGTGCAAGAGACCCAGTACTTC.

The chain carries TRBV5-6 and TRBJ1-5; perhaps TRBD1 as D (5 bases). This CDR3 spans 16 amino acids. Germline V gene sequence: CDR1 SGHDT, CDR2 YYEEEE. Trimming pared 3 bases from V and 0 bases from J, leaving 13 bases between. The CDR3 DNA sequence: TGTGCCAGCAGCTCCGCACAGGAATATAGCAATCAGCCCCAGCATTTT. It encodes CASSSAQEYSNQPQHF.